The rows below give T cell receptor beta chains drawn from one sample of a study of T cell responses to AZD1222 COVID-19 vaccine. Sequenced by immunoSEQ multiplex PCR; TCRdb stores in-frame clones only, minus some. The sample holds around 200,000 clones, about 93% seen once. The material sequenced was peripheral blood, taken 28 days after the second dose of the MenACWY control vaccine. Receptor source: an adult who received the MenACWY meningococcal vaccine as a control. Both conserved end residues are part of each CDR3. D genes are given only for firm matches. Where a row states a size, it is once, few, many or the class of an expanded clone; other rows omit it.

CASSYSDRGYEKLFF	TGTGCCAGCAGTTACTCGGACAGGGGCTATGAAAAACTGTTTTTT	TRBD1	TRBJ1-4	-	TRBV6-6
CASSLDMGQGTYEQYF	TGCGCCAGCAGCTTGGATATGGGACAGGGAACCTACGAGCAGTACTTC	TRBD1	TRBJ2-7	-	TRBV5-1
CASNNIGGYTF	TGTGCCAGCAACAACATAGGTGGCTACACCTTC	-	TRBJ1-2	-	TRBV2
CACDRAGQPQHF	TGTGCCTGTGACAGGGCTGGTCAGCCCCAGCATTTT	TRBD1	TRBJ1-5	-	TRBV30
CASAAGLYSDSYEQYF	TGTGCCAGTGCGGCGGGCTTATATTCGGACTCTTACGAGCAGTACTTC	-	TRBJ2-7	once	TRBV7-9
CASSLSTDTQYF	TGTGCCAGCAGCTTGAGCACAGATACGCAGTATTTT	-	TRBJ2-3	-	TRBV7-2
CASSFSGGSMNTEAFF	TGCGCCAGCAGCTTTTCGGGGGGAAGTATGAACACTGAAGCTTTCTTT	-	TRBJ1-1	-	TRBV5-1
CAWSGTGGYPPPHF	TGTGCCTGGAGTGGGACAGGGGGCTACCCCCCTCCCCACTTT	TRBD1	TRBJ1-6	-	TRBV30
CASTTGTGGIEEQFF	TGTGCCAGCACCACGGGGACAGGGGGGATCGAAGAGCAGTTCTTC	TRBD1	TRBJ2-1	-	TRBV2
CASSVSRIDGYTF	TGTGCCAGCAGTGTGTCTCGGATCGATGGCTACACCTTC	-	TRBJ1-2	-	TRBV2
CASSSYEKLFF	TGTGCCAGCAGCTCTTATGAAAAACTGTTTTTT	-	TRBJ1-4	-	TRBV7-9
CASSLAPGPSSYNEQFF	TGTGCCAGCAGCTTAGCCCCGGGCCCCAGCTCCTACAATGAGCAGTTCTTC	-	TRBJ2-1	-	TRBV7-6
CASSQDRQETSGNTIYF	TGTGCCAGCAGCCAAGATCGACAGGAGACCTCTGGAAACACCATATATTTT	-	TRBJ1-3	-	TRBV3-1/TRBV3-2
CASSFMSEQYF	TGTGCCAGCAGTTTCATGAGCGAGCAGTACTTC	-	TRBJ2-7	-	TRBV2
CASSGHLGTEAFF	TGTGCCAGCAGTGGACACTTGGGGACTGAAGCTTTCTTT	-	TRBJ1-1	-	TRBV2
CASTSNGGNTEAFF	TGTGCCAGCACGTCCAATGGGGGGAACACTGAAGCTTTCTTT	-	TRBJ1-1	-	TRBV6-6
CSGDRVDGYTF	TGCAGCGGGGACAGGGTGGATGGCTACACCTTC	TRBD1	TRBJ1-2	few	TRBV29-1
CASSQDPVAYEQYF	TGCGCCAGCAGCCAAGATCCGGTTGCCTACGAGCAGTACTTC	-	TRBJ2-7	-	TRBV4-3
CASSYTPPLQPQHF	TGTGCCAGCAGTTACACACCCCCCCTTCAGCCCCAGCATTTT	-	TRBJ1-5	-	TRBV6-2/TRBV6-3
CASRAGPANEKLFF	TGTGCCAGCAGGGCTGGGCCGGCTAATGAAAAACTGTTTTTT	-	TRBJ1-4	-	TRBV2
CASSLRRGTGEETQYF	TGTGCCAGCTCACTAAGAAGGGGGACAGGGGAAGAGACCCAGTACTTC	TRBD1	TRBJ2-5	-	TRBV18
CASTLRARNEQYF	TGTGCCAGCACCCTTAGAGCTCGGAACGAGCAGTACTTC	-	TRBJ2-7	-	TRBV11-2
CASSGGFGGYTF	TGTGCCAGCAGTGGGGGGTTCGGTGGCTACACCTTC	-	TRBJ1-2	-	TRBV2
CASSPGGLRVGGYTF	TGTGCCAGCAGCCCGGGTGGGCTCAGGGTGGGAGGCTACACCTTC	-	TRBJ1-2	few	TRBV7-9
CATSDNNQPQHF	TGTGCCACCAGTGACAACAATCAGCCCCAGCATTTT	-	TRBJ1-5	-	TRBV24-1
CASSLAGADGQPQHF	TGTGCCAGCAGCTTAGCTGGGGCAGACGGTCAGCCCCAGCATTTT	-	TRBJ1-5	-	TRBV7-9
CASSFQSGLEKLFF	TGTGCCAGCAGCTTTCAATCAGGTTTAGAAAAACTGTTTTTT	-	TRBJ1-4	-	TRBV7-2
CASSLTGGAGTEAFF	TGTGCCAGCAGCTTGACAGGGGGCGCGGGCACTGAAGCTTTCTTT	TRBD1	TRBJ1-1	-	TRBV5-5
CASSQGTYNEQFF	TGTGCCAGCAGCCAGGGAACCTACAATGAGCAGTTCTTC	-	TRBJ2-1	once	TRBV3-1/TRBV3-2
CASSPIQGHKNYGYTF	TGCGCCAGCAGCCCCATCCAAGGACACAAGAACTATGGCTACACCTTC	-	TRBJ1-2	few	TRBV5-1
CASSLARGPGLREQYF	TGTGCCAGCAGCTTAGCGCGAGGGCCAGGGTTGCGCGAGCAGTACTTC	-	TRBJ2-7	-	TRBV7-2
CASSLQGTGHTSGNTIYF	TGTGCCAGCAGCTTACAAGGGACAGGCCATACCTCTGGAAACACCATATATTTT	TRBD1	TRBJ1-3	-	TRBV5-6
CASRPLQVPGELFF	TGTGCCAGCAGACCGCTCCAGGTTCCCGGGGAGCTGTTTTTT	-	TRBJ2-2	-	TRBV2
CAWSEDTNYGYTF	TGTGCCTGGAGTGAAGACACTAACTATGGCTACACCTTC	-	TRBJ1-2	-	TRBV30
CASRPGENTEAFF	TGTGCCAGCAGACCGGGGGAGAACACTGAAGCTTTCTTT	-	TRBJ1-1	-	TRBV12-3/TRBV12-4
CASSRSGLAGSAGELFF	TGTGCCAGCAGCCGCTCGGGACTAGCGGGGTCGGCCGGGGAGCTGTTTTTT	TRBD2	TRBJ2-2	-	TRBV3-1/TRBV3-2
CASSPGTGGLNEAFF	TGTGCCAGCAGCCCCGGGACAGGGGGCCTCAATGAAGCTTTCTTT	TRBD1	TRBJ1-1	-	TRBV7-9
CASTRTVNYGYTF	TGTGCCAGCACCAGGACAGTGAACTATGGCTACACCTTC	-	TRBJ1-2	-	TRBV6-5
CAISEARELNTEAFF	TGTGCCATCAGTGAGGCTAGGGAACTGAACACTGAAGCTTTCTTT	-	TRBJ1-1	once	TRBV10-3
CASSTTGGPSEAFF	TGTGCCAGCAGTACGACAGGGGGACCCTCTGAAGCTTTCTTT	TRBD1	TRBJ1-1	-	TRBV6-5
CATSDLSSAMNTGELFF	TGTGCCACCAGTGATTTGTCGTCGGCCATGAACACCGGGGAGCTGTTTTTT	-	TRBJ2-2	once	TRBV24-1
CASSYQRGAYNEQFF	TGTGCCAGCAGTTACCAGCGGGGGGCCTACAATGAGCAGTTCTTC	TRBD2	TRBJ2-1	-	TRBV6-6
CASSLAGSTEAFF	TGTGCCAGCAGCTTGGCGGGGTCGACTGAAGCTTTCTTT	-	TRBJ1-1	-	TRBV5-5
CASSIAPLPQHF	TGTGCCAGTAGTATAGCTCCTCTGCCCCAGCATTTT	-	TRBJ1-5	-	TRBV19
CATSRVLGGDTEAFF	TGTGCCACCAGCAGAGTTTTGGGAGGGGACACTGAAGCTTTCTTT	-	TRBJ1-1	-	TRBV15
CASSLLRGGTGELFF	TGTGCCAGCAGTTTATTGAGGGGTGGGACCGGGGAGCTGTTTTTT	-	TRBJ2-2	-	TRBV28
CASSPSDRAVDTGELFF	TGCGCCAGCAGCCCATCGGACAGGGCGGTTGACACCGGGGAGCTGTTTTTT	TRBD1	TRBJ2-2	-	TRBV5-1
CASSLSRGANYGYTF	TGTGCCAGCAGTTTATCTCGAGGGGCTAACTATGGCTACACCTTC	-	TRBJ1-2	-	TRBV27
CATQSGAAYEQYF	TGTGCCACTCAATCGGGGGCAGCCTACGAGCAGTACTTC	-	TRBJ2-7	-	TRBV19
CAWSVGSDSNQPQHF	TGTGCCTGGAGTGTAGGGTCGGATAGCAATCAGCCCCAGCATTTT	-	TRBJ1-5	-	TRBV30
CASSRAGTGVHTEAFF	TGTGCCAGCAGCCGTGCCGGGACAGGGGTTCACACTGAAGCTTTCTTT	TRBD1	TRBJ1-1	-	TRBV7-9
CASSQVRSSGNTIYF	TGTGCCAGCAGCCAAGTGAGGTCCTCTGGAAACACCATATATTTT	-	TRBJ1-3	-	TRBV3-1/TRBV3-2
CASNGIRNTGELFF	TGTGCCAGCAACGGTATTCGGAACACCGGGGAGCTGTTTTTT	-	TRBJ2-2	-	TRBV2